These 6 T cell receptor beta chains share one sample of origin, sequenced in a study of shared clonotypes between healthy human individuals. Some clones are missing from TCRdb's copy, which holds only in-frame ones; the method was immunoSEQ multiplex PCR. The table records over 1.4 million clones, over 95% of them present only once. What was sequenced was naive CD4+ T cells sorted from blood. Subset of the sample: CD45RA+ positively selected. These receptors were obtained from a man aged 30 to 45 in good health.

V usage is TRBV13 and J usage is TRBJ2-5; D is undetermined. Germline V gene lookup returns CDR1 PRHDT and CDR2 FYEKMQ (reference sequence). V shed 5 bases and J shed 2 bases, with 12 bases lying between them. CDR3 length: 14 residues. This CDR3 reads CASSRVSLQETQYF. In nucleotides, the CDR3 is TGTGCCAGCAGCCGAGTTTCCCTTCAAGAGACCCAGTACTTC.

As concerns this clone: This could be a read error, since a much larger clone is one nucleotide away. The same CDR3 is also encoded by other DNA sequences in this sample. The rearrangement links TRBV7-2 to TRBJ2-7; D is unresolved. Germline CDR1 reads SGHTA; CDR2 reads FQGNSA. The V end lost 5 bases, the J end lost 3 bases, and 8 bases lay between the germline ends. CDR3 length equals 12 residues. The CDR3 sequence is CASSPNSYEQYF. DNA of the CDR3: TGTGCCAGCAGCCCCAACAGCTACGAGCAGTACTTC.

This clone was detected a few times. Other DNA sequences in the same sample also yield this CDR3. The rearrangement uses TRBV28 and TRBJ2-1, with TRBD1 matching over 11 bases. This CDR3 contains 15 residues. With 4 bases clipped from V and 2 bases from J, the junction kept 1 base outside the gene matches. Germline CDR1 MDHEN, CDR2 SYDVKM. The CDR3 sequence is CASSSGQGAYNEQFF. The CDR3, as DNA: TGTGCCAGCAGTTCGGGACAGGGGGCCTACAATGAGCAGTTCTTC.

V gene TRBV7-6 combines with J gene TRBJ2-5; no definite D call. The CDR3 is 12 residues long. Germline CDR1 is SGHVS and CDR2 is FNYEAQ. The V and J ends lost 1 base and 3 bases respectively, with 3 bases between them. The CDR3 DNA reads TGTGCCAGCAGCTTAGGTGAAGAGACCCAGTACTTC. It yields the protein CASSLGEETQYF.

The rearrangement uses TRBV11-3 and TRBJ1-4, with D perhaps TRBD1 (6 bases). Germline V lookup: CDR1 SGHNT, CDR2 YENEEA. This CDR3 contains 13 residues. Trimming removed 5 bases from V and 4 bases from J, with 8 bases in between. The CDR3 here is CASSDRNNEKLFF. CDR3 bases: TGTGCCAGCAGCGACAGGAATAATGAAAAACTGTTTTTT.

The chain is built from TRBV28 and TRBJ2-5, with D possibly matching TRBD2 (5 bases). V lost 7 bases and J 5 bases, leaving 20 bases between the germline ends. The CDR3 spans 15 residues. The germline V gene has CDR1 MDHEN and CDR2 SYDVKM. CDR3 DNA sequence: TGTGCCAGCAACGACCCGAGGGAAATCCGGGAGACCCAGTACTTC. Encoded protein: CASNDPREIRETQYF. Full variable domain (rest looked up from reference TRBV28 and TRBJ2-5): DVKVTQSSRYLVKRTGEKVFLECVQDMDHENMFWYRQDPGLGLRLIYFSYDVKMKEKGDIPEGYSVSREKKERFSLILESASTNQTSMYLCASNDPREIRETQYFGPGTRLLVL.